This is a list of T cell receptor beta chains from one sample in a study of CD8 T cells in Susac syndrome. Using its own MiXCR run on the immunoSEQ multiplex PCR reads, TCRdb lists one record per CDR3 protein. In the table there are around 100,000 distinct CDR3 sequences, 95% of which are singletons. Sequencing input: CD8+ T cells from PBMCs. Receptors were obtained from a human donor with Susac syndrome. Each CDR3 is given with its conserved first and last residue. Each record gives: V gene, J gene, clone size, D gene, CDR3 DNA, CDR3 protein. D genes are given only for firm matches. Some rows mark clone size as missing; the rest say once, few, many or name a class of expanded clone.

TRBV20-1	TRBJ2-4	-	-	TGCAGTGCTAGGATGGAGCGGGCAGGCATTCAGTACTTC	CSARMERAGIQYF
TRBV12-3/TRBV12-4	TRBJ1-3	-	TRBD1	TGTGCCAGCAGTTTCGGGACAGGGGTATATTTT	CASSFGTGVYF
TRBV25-1	TRBJ1-2	-	-	TGTGCCAGCAGTGAACCTGGGACGAAAAGTCGGGAAGGGTACACCTTC	CASSEPGTKSREGYTF
TRBV29-1	TRBJ2-5	-	-	TGCAGCGTTTCTAGGGTGCTAGCAAGAGAGACCCAGTACTTC	CSVSRVLARETQYF
TRBV6-2/TRBV6-3	TRBJ2-4	-	-	TGTGCCAGCAGTTACTTGCAGGCTCAAGACATTCAGTACTTC	CASSYLQAQDIQYF
TRBV20-1	TRBJ2-6	-	TRBD1	TGCAGTGCTGGGGACAGCCCCTCACAGGCCAACGTCCTGACTTTC	CSAGDSPSQANVLTF
TRBV29-1	TRBJ2-3	once	-	TGCAGCGTTGAGGCGGGAAGCACAGATACGCAGTATTTT	CSVEAGSTDTQYF
TRBV5-1	TRBJ2-1	-	TRBD1	TGCGCCAGCAGCACGAAACAGGGGACGTGGGAGCAGTTCTTC	CASSTKQGTWEQFF
TRBV15	TRBJ2-3	-	TRBD2	TGTGCCACCAGCAGAGCTAGCGGGGCCCCAGATACGCAGTATTTT	CATSRASGAPDTQYF
TRBV29-1	TRBJ2-1	-	TRBD1	TGCAGCGTTGAAGATGGGACAGGCTCCTACAATGAGCAGTTCTTC	CSVEDGTGSYNEQFF
TRBV9	TRBJ2-7	-	TRBD2	TGTGCCAGCAGCGCAAGACTAGCGGGCCCTGGTTACGAGCAGTACTTC	CASSARLAGPGYEQYF
TRBV4-1	TRBJ1-5	once	TRBD1	TGCGCCAGCAGCCAAGAGACAGGGTATCAGCCCCAGCATTTT	CASSQETGYQPQHF
TRBV29-1	TRBJ2-7	-	TRBD2	TGCAGCGTTGCGGCTAGCGGAAGCTCCTACGAGCAGTACTTC	CSVAASGSSYEQYF
TRBV20-1	TRBJ1-1	-	TRBD1	TGCAGTGCTGGCACCCACAGGGGGAACACTGAAGCTTTCTTT	CSAGTHRGNTEAFF
TRBV20-1	TRBJ2-1	-	TRBD2	TGCAGTGCTAACCCGGGACTAGCTGGGTCTGGTGAGCAGTTCTTC	CSANPGLAGSGEQFF
TRBV5-1	TRBJ2-5	-	-	TGCGCCAGCAGCTCCAAGGAGAGGTGGGAAGAGACCCAGTACTTC	CASSSKERWEETQYF
TRBV2	TRBJ2-7	-	-	TGTGCCAGTCATCGGAGCTCCTACGAGCAGTACTTC	CASHRSSYEQYF
TRBV20-1	TRBJ2-3	once	-	TGCAGTGCCGGTAGTGGCGGGGGCACAGATACGCAGTATTTT	CSAGSGGGTDTQYF
TRBV28	TRBJ2-2	-	-	TGTGCCAGCAGAAGGTGGGACACCGGGGAGCTGTTTTTT	CASRRWDTGELFF
TRBV25-1	TRBJ2-7	-	-	TGTGCCAGCAGTGGACAGGGTGCGGGAGAGCAGTACTTC	CASSGQGAGEQYF
TRBV7-2	TRBJ1-6	-	-	TGTGCCAGCAGCCCAGAGGAGCCAGGGACTAATTCACCCCTCCACTTT	CASSPEEPGTNSPLHF
TRBV20-1	TRBJ2-5	-	TRBD1	TGCAGTGCTCCCGGACAGGCCAAAGAGACCCAGTACTTC	CSAPGQAKETQYF
TRBV12-3/TRBV12-4	TRBJ2-5	-	TRBD2	TGTGCCAGCAGTCGGTCTAGCGGGATCGGAGAGACCCAGTACTTC	CASSRSSGIGETQYF
TRBV25-1	TRBJ2-2	-	-	TGTGCCAGCAGTGGCAGGACCCCCGGGGAGCTGTTTTTT	CASSGRTPGELFF
TRBV2	TRBJ2-3	-	-	TGTGCCAGCAGGAGGTGGGGCGTGGATACGCAGTATTTT	CASRRWGVDTQYF
TRBV19	TRBJ2-5	-	-	TGTGCCAGTAGTATGGACGGGGAAGAGACCCAGTACTTC	CASSMDGEETQYF
TRBV20-1	TRBJ2-1	-	TRBD1	TGCAGTGCCACGGACAGGGATCATGAGCAGTTCTTC	CSATDRDHEQFF
TRBV27	TRBJ2-7	-	-	TGTGCCAGCAGGAAGGCAGGGGAGGGATACGAGCAGTACTTC	CASRKAGEGYEQYF
TRBV9	TRBJ2-1	-	-	TGTGCCAGCAGCAAGTTCGAGGGGGAGCAGTTCTTC	CASSKFEGEQFF
TRBV2	TRBJ2-4	-	-	TGTGCCAGCCAGAGGCTGGCCAAAAACATTCAGTACTTC	CASQRLAKNIQYF
TRBV4-1	TRBJ2-7	-	TRBD2	TGCGCCAGCAGCCGCGATCTTCGTGGTCTAGCGGGAGGAAGGAGTGTGGACTACGAGCAGTACTTC	CASSRDLRGLAGGRSVDYEQYF
TRBV3-1	TRBJ2-5	-	-	TGTGCCAGCAGCCCGTGGGGGCAGGGGGAGACCCAGTACTTC	CASSPWGQGETQYF
TRBV2	TRBJ2-5	-	TRBD1	TGTGCCAGCCCTCGGGACAGTGAAGAGACCCAGTACTTC	CASPRDSEETQYF
TRBV5-1	TRBJ2-1	once	-	TGCGCCAGCAGCTTGGCCTCGGATGAGCAGTTCTTC	CASSLASDEQFF
TRBV14	TRBJ2-1	-	-	TGTGCCAGCAGCCAAGCCTACGGGGCCCTTGGGGATGAGCAGTTCTTC	CASSQAYGALGDEQFF
TRBV3-1	TRBJ1-1	-	-	TGTGCCAGCAGCCAAACTCTTTACACTGAAGCTTTCTTT	CASSQTLYTEAFF
TRBV25-1	TRBJ2-5	-	-	TGTGCCAGCAGTTCATCGGTCCAAGAGACCCAGTACTTC	CASSSSVQETQYF
TRBV13	TRBJ2-1	once	TRBD1	TGTGCCAGCCTCGGACAGGGGGCCGGCAATGAGCAGTTCTTC	CASLGQGAGNEQFF
TRBV25-1	TRBJ1-2	-	-	TGTGCCAGCAGTCCTATGGACAGCTACTATGGCTACACCTTC	CASSPMDSYYGYTF
TRBV19	TRBJ1-1	-	-	TGTGCCAGTATGGCGGAGACAGGTTTATCCGCTTTCTTT	CASMAETGLSAFF
TRBV12-3/TRBV12-4	TRBJ2-5	once	-	TGTGCCAGCAGTTTGAGCAAAACGAAGGAGACCCAGTACTTC	CASSLSKTKETQYF
TRBV7-6	TRBJ1-2	-	-	TGTGCCAGCAGCGGCTACAGGAACTATGGCTACACCTTC	CASSGYRNYGYTF
TRBV2	TRBJ1-2	-	-	TGTGCCGGCCGGGGGCAGCCCTTAGCTAACTATGGCTACACCTTC	CAGRGQPLANYGYTF
TRBV13	TRBJ2-1	-	-	TGTGCCAGCAGCTTATCAGCAGGGGGGAATCAAAGCTCCTACAATGAGCAGTTCTTC	CASSLSAGGNQSSYNEQFF
TRBV5-1	TRBJ2-1	-	TRBD2	TGCGCCAGCAGCAACCGGACTAGCGGGGGAGGGAATGAGCAGTTCTTC	CASSNRTSGGGNEQFF
TRBV4-1	TRBJ2-3	-	-	TGCGCCAGCAGCCAAGTCCGAGGGGCAGATACGCAGTATTTT	CASSQVRGADTQYF
TRBV5-4	TRBJ2-7	once	-	TGTGCCAGCAGCTTGTCTTCCCCGGGGGACGAGCAGTACTTC	CASSLSSPGDEQYF
TRBV19	TRBJ2-6	-	-	TGTGCCAGTAGTGGCTTAAGGGGCTCTGGGGCCAACGTCCTGACTTTC	CASSGLRGSGANVLTF
TRBV6-5	TRBJ2-5	once	TRBD1	TGTGCCAGCAGCCTACTCGACAGGGGCAAGACCCAGTACTTC	CASSLLDRGKTQYF
TRBV5-6	TRBJ2-1	-	TRBD1	TGTGCCAGCAGCGTTGGGACAGGGTCCTACAATGAGCAGTTCTTC	CASSVGTGSYNEQFF
TRBV20-1	TRBJ1-6	-	TRBD1	TGCAGTGCCCGAGGACAGGTGAATTCACCCCTCCACTTT	CSARGQVNSPLHF
TRBV2	TRBJ2-1	few	TRBD2	TGTGCCAGCAGTGAGACTAGCGGGGTTTACAATGAGCAGTTCTTC	CASSETSGVYNEQFF
TRBV9	TRBJ2-2	-	-	TGTGCCAGCAGCCCATCCCCCGGGGAGCTGTTTTTT	CASSPSPGELFF
TRBV3-1	TRBJ2-7	-	-	TGTGCCAGCAGCCCCAATGCCGACCCCTCCTACGAGCAGTACTTC	CASSPNADPSYEQYF
TRBV24-1	TRBJ2-7	few	TRBD1	TGTGCCACCAGCCGGACAGGGACCTACGAGCAGTACTTC	CATSRTGTYEQYF